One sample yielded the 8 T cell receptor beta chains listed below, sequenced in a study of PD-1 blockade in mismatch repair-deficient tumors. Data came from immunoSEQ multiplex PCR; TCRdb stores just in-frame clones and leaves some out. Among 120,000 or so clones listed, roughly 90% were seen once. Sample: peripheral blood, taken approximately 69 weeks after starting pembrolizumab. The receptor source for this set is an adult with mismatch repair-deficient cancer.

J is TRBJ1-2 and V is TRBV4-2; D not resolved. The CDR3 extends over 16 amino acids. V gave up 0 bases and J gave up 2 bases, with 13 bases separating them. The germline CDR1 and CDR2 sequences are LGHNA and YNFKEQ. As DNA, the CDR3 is TGTGCCAGCAGCCAAGATCGAACAGTAGTCAACTATGGCTACACCTTC. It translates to CASSQDRTVVNYGYTF.

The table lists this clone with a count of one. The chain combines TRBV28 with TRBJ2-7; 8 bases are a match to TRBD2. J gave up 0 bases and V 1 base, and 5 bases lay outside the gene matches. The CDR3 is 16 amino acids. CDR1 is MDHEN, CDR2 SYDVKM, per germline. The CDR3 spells CASSLLGTSSSYEQYF. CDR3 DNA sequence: TGTGCCAGCAGTTTATTAGGGACTAGTAGCTCCTACGAGCAGTACTTC.

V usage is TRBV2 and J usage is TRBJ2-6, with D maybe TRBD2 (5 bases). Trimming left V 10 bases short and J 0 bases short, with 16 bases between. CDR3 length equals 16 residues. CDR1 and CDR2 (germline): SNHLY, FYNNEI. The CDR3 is CANGEKRPSGANVLTF. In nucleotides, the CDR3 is TGTGCCAACGGGGAAAAGCGACCCTCTGGGGCCAACGTCCTGACTTTC.

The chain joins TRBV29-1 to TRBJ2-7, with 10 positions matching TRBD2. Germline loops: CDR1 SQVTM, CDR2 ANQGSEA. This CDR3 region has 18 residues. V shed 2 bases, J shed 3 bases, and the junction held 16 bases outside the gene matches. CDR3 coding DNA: TGCAGCGTTGAATGGGCTAGCGGGAGACGGAGACGAGGCTACGAGCAGTACTTC. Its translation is CSVEWASGRRRRGYEQYF.

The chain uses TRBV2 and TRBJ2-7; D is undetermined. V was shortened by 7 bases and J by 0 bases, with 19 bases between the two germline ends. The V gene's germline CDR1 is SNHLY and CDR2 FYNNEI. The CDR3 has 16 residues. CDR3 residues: CASTDPASIPSYEQYF. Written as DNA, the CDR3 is TGTGCCAGCACTGATCCAGCGAGTATACCCTCCTACGAGCAGTACTTC.

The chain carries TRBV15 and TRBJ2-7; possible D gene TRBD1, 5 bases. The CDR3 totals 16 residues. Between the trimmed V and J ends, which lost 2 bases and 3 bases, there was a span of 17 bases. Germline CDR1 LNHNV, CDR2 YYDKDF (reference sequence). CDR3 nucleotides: TGTGCCACCAGCAGAACTTATACAGGTTGGGTCTACGAGCAGTACTTC. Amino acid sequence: CATSRTYTGWVYEQYF.

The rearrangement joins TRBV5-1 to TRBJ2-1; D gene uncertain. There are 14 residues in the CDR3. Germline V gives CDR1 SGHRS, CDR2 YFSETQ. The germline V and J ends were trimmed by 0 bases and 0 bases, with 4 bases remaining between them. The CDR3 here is CASSLGSSYNEQFF. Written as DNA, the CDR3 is TGCGCCAGCAGCTTGGGAAGCTCCTACAATGAGCAGTTCTTC.

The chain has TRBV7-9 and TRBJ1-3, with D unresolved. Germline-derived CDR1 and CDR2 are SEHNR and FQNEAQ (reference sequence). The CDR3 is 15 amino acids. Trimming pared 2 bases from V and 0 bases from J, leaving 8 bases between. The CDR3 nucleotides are TGTGCCAGCAGCTTAAGTGTCGCCTCTGGAAACACCATATATTTT. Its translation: CASSLSVASGNTIYF.